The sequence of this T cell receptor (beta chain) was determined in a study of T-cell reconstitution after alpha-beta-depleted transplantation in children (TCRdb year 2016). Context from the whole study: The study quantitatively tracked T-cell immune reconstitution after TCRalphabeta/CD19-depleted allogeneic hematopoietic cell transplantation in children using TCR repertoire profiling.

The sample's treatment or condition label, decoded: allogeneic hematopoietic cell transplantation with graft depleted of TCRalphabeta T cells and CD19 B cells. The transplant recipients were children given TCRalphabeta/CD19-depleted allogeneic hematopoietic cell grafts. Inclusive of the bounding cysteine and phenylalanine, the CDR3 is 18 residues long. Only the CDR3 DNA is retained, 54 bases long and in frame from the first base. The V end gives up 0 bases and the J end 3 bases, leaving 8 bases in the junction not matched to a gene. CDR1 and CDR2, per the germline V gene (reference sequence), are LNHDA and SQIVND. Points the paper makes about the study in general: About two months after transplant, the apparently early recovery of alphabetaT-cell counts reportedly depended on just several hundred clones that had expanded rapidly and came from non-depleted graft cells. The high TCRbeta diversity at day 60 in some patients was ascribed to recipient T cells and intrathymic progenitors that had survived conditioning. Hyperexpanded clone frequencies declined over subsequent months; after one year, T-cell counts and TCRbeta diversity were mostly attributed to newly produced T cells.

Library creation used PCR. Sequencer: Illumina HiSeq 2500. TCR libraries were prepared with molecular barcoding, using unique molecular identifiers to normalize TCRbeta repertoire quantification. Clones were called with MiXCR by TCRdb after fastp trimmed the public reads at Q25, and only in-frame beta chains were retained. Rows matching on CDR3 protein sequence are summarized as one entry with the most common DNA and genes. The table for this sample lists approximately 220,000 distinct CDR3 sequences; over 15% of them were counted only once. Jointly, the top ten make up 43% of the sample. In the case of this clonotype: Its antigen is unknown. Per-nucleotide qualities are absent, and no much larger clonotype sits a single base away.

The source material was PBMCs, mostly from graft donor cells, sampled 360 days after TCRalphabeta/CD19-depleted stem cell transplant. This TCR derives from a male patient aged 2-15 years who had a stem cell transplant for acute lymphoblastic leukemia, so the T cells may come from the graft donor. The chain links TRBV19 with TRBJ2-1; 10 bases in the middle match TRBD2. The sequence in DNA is TGTGCCAGTAGTATAGAACCACCTAGCGGGAGACGCTACAATGAGCAGTTCTTC. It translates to CASSIEPPSGRRYNEQFF.